This T cell receptor (beta chain) was observed in a study of blood T cells in healthy people across ages. Samples each yielded at least 6 micrograms of total RNA. Study results and caveats: Older age went with lower TCR beta diversity per million T cells, in a roughly linear way. TCR beta diversity was tightly associated with the proportion of naive T cells.

A sample-barcoded 5' primer and a J-beta primer mix were used in a second PCR of roughly 7 to 11 cycles. Every molecule of cDNA carried a tag from a template-switch adaptor with 12 random nucleotides. TCRdb processed the 5' RACE reads anew with MiXCR; each CDR3 protein has one entry. The top ten hold about 3.6% of the sample, which has 600,000 to 800,000 distinct CDR3 sequences, around a fifth seen once. On this clonotype itself: Antigen specificity is unknown.

Trimming removed 1 base at V and 4 bases at J, with 11 bases between. This CDR3 has 15 residues. Looked up from germline, CDR1 is SGHTA and CDR2 is FQGNSA. Sequenced sample: blood. The chain uses TRBV7-2 and TRBJ1-5; TRBD1 might be the D (5 bases). The origin of this receptor is a man in his 70s in good health. This chain's CDR3 is CASSLVGGENQPQHF. CDR3 nucleotides: TGTGCCAGCAGCTTAGTGGGGGGGGAGAATCAGCCCCAGCATTTT.